The 5 T cell receptor beta chains below come from one sample, sequenced in a study of cytomegalovirus exposure and HLA in healthy donors. This PCR relied on a set of 60 Vbeta primers and 13 Jbeta primers. The protocol was immunoSEQ multiplex PCR, while the TCRdb copy is restricted to in-frame clones and leaves out a portion. Among 200,000 or so clones listed, more than 75% were seen once. Sequences were obtained from PBMCs. The receptors were sampled from a human donor in good health.

This clone was seen only once. The chain couples TRBV19 to TRBJ2-6; 7 nucleotides match TRBD1. The CDR3 spans 15 residues. From germline, CDR1 is LNHDA and CDR2 SQIVND (reference sequence). The ends lost 7 bases at V and 2 bases at J; junction bases unmatched: 5. As DNA, the CDR3 is TGTGCCAGTAATGCGCAGGGGGCTGGGGCCAACGTCCTGACTTTC. Translated, it gives CASNAQGAGANVLTF.

The rearrangement joins TRBV10-3 to TRBJ1-2; unclear D gene. This CDR3 comprises 15 residues. Germline assignment: CDR1 ENHRY and CDR2 SYGVKD. V lost 0 bases and J 6 bases, leaving 14 bases between the germline ends. The CDR3 DNA reads TGTGCCATCAGTGAGTCGGGAGCGCAGGACGATGGCTACACCTTC. Protein: CAISESGAQDDGYTF.

In its sample, this clone was seen once. This chain uses TRBV6-5 with TRBJ2-1, with D tentatively TRBD1 (5 bases). CDR1 is MNHEY, CDR2 SVGAGI, per germline. V was shortened by 4 bases and J by 10 bases, with 14 bases between the two germline ends. This CDR3 has 13 amino acids. The CDR3 DNA reads TGTGCCAGCAGTTCCGCAGGGTACGGAGAGCAGTTCTTC. It yields the protein CASSSAGYGEQFF.

V usage is TRBV13 and J usage is TRBJ2-1; the match to TRBD2 covers 10 bases. The CDR3 totals 16 residues. Trimming cost V 5 bases and J 4 bases; bases outside gene matches: 8. Germline loops: CDR1 PRHDT, CDR2 FYEKMQ (reference sequence). The CDR3 DNA is TGTGCCAGCAGCCCCCGGACTAGCGGCCCTTACAATGAGCAGTTCTTC. Its translation: CASSPRTSGPYNEQFF.

This clone has a handful of counts. The chain uses TRBV5-1 and TRBJ2-1; 8 bases match TRBD2. The germline gives CDR1 SGHRS, CDR2 YFSETQ. The CDR3 sequence is 15 residues long. With V trimmed by 4 bases and J by 5 bases, 8 bases remained unmatched. The CDR3 reads CASSPISGMNNEQFF. The CDR3 nucleotides are TGCGCCAGCAGCCCTATTAGCGGGATGAACAATGAGCAGTTCTTC.